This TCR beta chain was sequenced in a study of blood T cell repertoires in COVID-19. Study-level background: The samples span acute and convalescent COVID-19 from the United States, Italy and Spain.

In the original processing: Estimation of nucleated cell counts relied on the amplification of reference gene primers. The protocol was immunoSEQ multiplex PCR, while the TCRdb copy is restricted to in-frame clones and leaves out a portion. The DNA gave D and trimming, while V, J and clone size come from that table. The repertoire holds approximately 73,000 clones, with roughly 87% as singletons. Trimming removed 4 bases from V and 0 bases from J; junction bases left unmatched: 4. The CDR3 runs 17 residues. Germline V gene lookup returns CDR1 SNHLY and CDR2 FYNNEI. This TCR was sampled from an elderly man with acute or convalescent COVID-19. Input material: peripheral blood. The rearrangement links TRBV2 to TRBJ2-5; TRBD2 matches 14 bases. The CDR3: CASSGGLAGAYQETQYF. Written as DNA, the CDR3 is TGTGCCAGCAGTGGGGGACTAGCGGGAGCCTACCAAGAGACCCAGTACTTC. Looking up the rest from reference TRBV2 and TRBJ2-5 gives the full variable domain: EPEVTQTPSHQVTQMGQEVILRCVPISNHLYFYWYRQILGQKVEFLVSFYNNEISEKSEIFDDQFSVERPDGSNFTLKIRSTKLEDSAMYFCASSGGLAGAYQETQYFGPGTRLLVL.